What follows are 12 T cell receptor beta chains derived from one specimen sequenced in a study of early T cells in non-severe SARS-CoV-2 infection. TCRdb reanalysed the 5' RACE reads using MiXCR and keeps one entry per CDR3 protein. The sample yields 80,000 to 95,000 distinct CDR3 sequences, roughly an eighth seen once. The sample taken for sequencing was whole blood. The receptors originated from an adult who was a healthcare worker with PCR-confirmed SARS-CoV-2 infection or an uninfected control (not recorded which).

V gene TRBV30 combines with J gene TRBJ1-1; 10 bases align to TRBD1. CDR1 GTSNPN and CDR2 SVGIG come from the germline V gene (reference sequence). This CDR3 is 13 amino acids long. V lost 5 bases, J lost 4 bases, and 4 bases stayed unmatched. The chain's CDR3 is CAWADRGATEAFF. For the CDR3, the DNA is TGTGCCTGGGCGGACAGGGGGGCCACTGAAGCTTTCTTT.

Details on this clonotype: Being one base from a much bigger clone, this may be a read error. The chain combines TRBV6-1 with TRBJ2-1, with TRBD2 identical over 8 bases. The V gene's germline CDR1 is MNHNS and CDR2 SASEGT. This CDR3 is 12 amino acids long. CDR3 sequence reads: CANSDATSEAFF. CDR3 nucleotide sequence: TGTGCCAACAGTGATGCGACTAGCGAGGCGTTCTTC.

This clonotype was seen repeatedly, ten times or more. The chain links TRBV27 to TRBJ2-5, with D uncertain. V lost 5 bases to trimming and J lost 4 bases, with 14 bases between them. The CDR3 extends over 14 amino acids. Germline assignment: CDR1 MNHEY and CDR2 SMNVEV (reference sequence). The CDR3 DNA is TGTGCCAGCAGTCGAAGCACAGTAGGAGAGACCCAGTACTTC. Protein product: CASSRSTVGETQYF.

This chain connects TRBV9 to TRBJ1-1, with D unresolved. The CDR3 contains 13 residues. CDR1 SGDLS and CDR2 YYNGEE come from the germline V gene. V dropped 1 base and J dropped 0 bases, with 4 bases sitting between them. CDR3 sequence (DNA): TGTGCCAGCAGCGTAAAGATGAACACTGAAGCTTTCTTT. Translating it yields CASSVKMNTEAFF.

The chain combines TRBV29-1 with TRBJ2-7; D might be TRBD1 or TRBD2, each matching 6 bases. Germline V lookup: CDR1 SQVTM, CDR2 ANQGSEA. Trimming took off 3 bases at V and 4 bases at J, with 16 bases between the two ends. The CDR3 runs 14 residues. Written as DNA, the CDR3 is TGCAGCGTTGACGATAGGGGGGACGGTTACGAGCAGTACTTC. It translates to CSVDDRGDGYEQYF.

This rearrangement joins TRBV9 to TRBJ2-5; TRBD2 might be the D (7 bases). Germline V gene lookup returns CDR1 SGDLS and CDR2 YYNGEE. Trimming cost V 0 bases and J 2 bases, with 14 bases left between them. The CDR3 is made up of 16 amino acids. CDR3: CASSVAAGAQQETQYF. CDR3 nucleotide sequence: TGTGCCAGCAGCGTAGCCGCGGGGGCCCAACAAGAGACCCAGTACTTC.

This clonotype was recorded a few times. This sequence joins TRBV7-8 and TRBJ2-3; 8 bases are shared with TRBD2. Trimming at V came to 5 bases and at J to 3 bases, leaving 10 bases not matched to a gene. The CDR3 is made up of 16 amino acids. Germline CDR1 and CDR2: SGHVS and FQNEAQ. DNA for the CDR3: TGTGCCAGCAGCGTATTAGCGGGGAGGGAGACAGATACGCAGTATTTT. Protein product: CASSVLAGRETDTQYF.

This clonotype appeared a few times. The gene calls are TRBV7-3 and TRBJ1-6, with TRBD1 matching over 8 bases. J lost 7 bases, V lost 5 bases, and 4 bases had no gene match. CDR1 SGHTA and CDR2 FQGTGA come from the germline V gene. The CDR3 totals 14 residues. In nucleotides, the CDR3 is TGTGCCAGCAGCCCAGGGGGCGAGAATTCACCCCTCCACTTT. As protein: CASSPGGENSPLHF. The variable domain in full, with the rest retrieved from reference TRBV7-3 and TRBJ1-6, is GAGVSQTPSNKVTEKGKYVELRCDPISGHTALYWYRQSLGQGPEFLIYFQGTGAADDSGLPNDRFFAVRPEGSVSTLKIQRTERGDSAVYLCASSPGGENSPLHFGNGTRLTVT.

The table lists this clonotype with a few counts. The J gene is TRBJ2-1, the V gene TRBV4-1, with D unresolved. Trimming left V 0 bases short and J 8 bases short, with 5 bases between. Germline values: CDR1 MGHRA, CDR2 YSYEKL. The CDR3 has 12 residues. This chain's CDR3 is CASSQDNDEQFF. The DNA for the CDR3 is TGCGCCAGCAGCCAAGATAACGATGAGCAGTTCTTC.

This clonotype was picked up a small number of times. This sequence joins TRBV15 and TRBJ1-3; D possibly corresponds to TRBD1 (5 bases). The CDR3 contains 15 residues. Germline values: CDR1 LNHNV, CDR2 YYDKDF (reference sequence). Trimming removed 2 bases at V and 0 bases at J, with 8 bases between. CDR3 amino acids: CATSRRDRSGNTIYF. CDR3 DNA: TGTGCCACCAGCAGACGGGACCGCTCTGGAAACACCATATATTTT. Looking up the rest from reference TRBV15 and TRBJ1-3 gives the full variable domain: DAMVIQNPRYQVTQFGKPVTLSCSQTLNHNVMYWYQQKSSQAPKLLFHYYDKDFNNEADTPDNFQSRRPNTSFCFLDIRSPGLGDTAMYLCATSRRDRSGNTIYFGEGSWLTVV.

This clonotype was recorded at least ten times. The gene calls are TRBV7-9 and TRBJ1-2, with no clear D. The CDR3 extends over 11 amino acids. Germline V gene data show CDR1 as SEHNR and CDR2 as FQNEAQ (reference sequence). Between the trimmed V and J ends, which lost 5 bases and 6 bases, there was a span of 7 bases. CDR3 sequence reads: CASSGADGYTF. The CDR3, as DNA: TGTGCCAGCAGCGGAGCCGATGGCTACACCTTC.

This clonotype was picked up many times. V usage is TRBV5-1 and J usage is TRBJ1-2; D is unresolved. Trimming pared 0 bases from V and 5 bases from J, leaving 11 bases between. Looked up from germline, CDR1 is SGHRS and CDR2 is YFSETQ. The CDR3 is 14 residues long. The CDR3 DNA is TGCGCCAGCAGCTTGGTTTTCGGTGAATATGGCTACACCTTC. The encoded protein is CASSLVFGEYGYTF.